Reported below is one TCR beta chain. The CDR3 length is 16 residues. V trimming: 4 bases; J trimming: 6 bases; junction bases outside the gene matches: 13. The V gene's germline CDR1 is SGHNT and CDR2 YYREEE (reference sequence). The entry originates in a study of technical replicates of blood from a handful of donors. Clones were read by immunoSEQ multiplex PCR, and TCRdb kept only the in-frame ones, dropping some. The table has 80,000 or so clones, more than 95% seen once. This rearrangement joins TRBV5-4 to TRBJ2-1, with TRBD2 identical over 7 bases. Sequencing was done on a sample of T cells isolated from PBMCs. The receptor was derived from a human donor in good health. The CDR3 region has the DNA TGTGCCAGCAGCGGGCCAACTAGCGAGAAGGGCAATGAGCAGTTCTTC. This encodes CASSGPTSEKGNEQFF.